Here is one TCR beta chain with its context. This beta chain was picked up by a library intended for alpha chains and is off target, so its count carries little meaning. Specified time point: sample taken at primary tumor resection. From tumor, nontumor lung or frozen PBMC, whole RNA was taken unsorted for sequencing. V lost 2 bases and J 8 bases, leaving 11 bases between the germline ends. CDR3 size: 13 residues. The germline CDR1 and CDR2 sequences are SGHDT and YYEEEE. The record originates from a study of spatial heterogeneity in lung cancer. Study at large: Compared with alpha-chain sequences, beta-chain sequences were consistently detected in greater numbers.

The presence of a unique molecular identifier marked each TCR cDNA molecule. Each CDR3 protein is one row after TCRdb ran MiXCR on the 5' RACE reads. The profile shows roughly 4,500 distinct CDR3 sequences, 34% of them singletons. The sequencing used PBMCs, collected at surgery. The sequence was obtained from a male donor with early-stage non-small cell lung cancer. The chain couples TRBV5-6 to TRBJ1-3, with unresolved D. CDR3 DNA sequence: TGTGCCAGCAGCTTCGGACGGGGAGACACCATATATTTT. Protein: CASSFGRGDTIYF.